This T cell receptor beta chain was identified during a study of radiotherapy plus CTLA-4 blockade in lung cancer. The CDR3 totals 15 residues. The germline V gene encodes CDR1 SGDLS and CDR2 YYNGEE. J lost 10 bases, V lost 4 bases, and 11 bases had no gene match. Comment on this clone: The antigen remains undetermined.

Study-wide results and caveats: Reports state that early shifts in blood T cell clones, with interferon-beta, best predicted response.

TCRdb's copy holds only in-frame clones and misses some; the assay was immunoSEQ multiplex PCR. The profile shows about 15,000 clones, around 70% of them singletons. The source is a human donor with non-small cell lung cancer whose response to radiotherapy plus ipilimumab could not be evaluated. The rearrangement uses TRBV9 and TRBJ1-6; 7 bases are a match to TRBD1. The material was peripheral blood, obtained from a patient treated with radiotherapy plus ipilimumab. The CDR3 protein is CASSPPRDSGSPLHF. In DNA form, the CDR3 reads TGTGCCAGCAGCCCCCCCAGGGACAGTGGCTCACCCCTCCACTTT.